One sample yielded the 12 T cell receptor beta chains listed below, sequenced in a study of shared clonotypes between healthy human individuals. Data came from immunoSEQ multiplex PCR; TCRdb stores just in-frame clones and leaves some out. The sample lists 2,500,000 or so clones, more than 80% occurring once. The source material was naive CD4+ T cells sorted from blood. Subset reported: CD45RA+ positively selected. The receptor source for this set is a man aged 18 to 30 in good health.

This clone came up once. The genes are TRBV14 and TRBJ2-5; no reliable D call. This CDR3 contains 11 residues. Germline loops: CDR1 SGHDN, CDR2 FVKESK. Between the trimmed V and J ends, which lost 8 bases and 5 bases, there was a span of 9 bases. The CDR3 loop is CASGFGETQYF. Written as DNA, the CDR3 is TGTGCCAGCGGCTTTGGTGAGACCCAGTACTTC.

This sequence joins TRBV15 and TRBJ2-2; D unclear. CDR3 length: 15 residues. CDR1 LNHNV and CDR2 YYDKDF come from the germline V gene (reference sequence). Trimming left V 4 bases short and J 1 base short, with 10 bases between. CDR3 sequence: CATSTPKGNTGELFF. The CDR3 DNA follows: TGTGCCACCAGCACCCCGAAGGGGAACACCGGGGAGCTGTTTTTT.

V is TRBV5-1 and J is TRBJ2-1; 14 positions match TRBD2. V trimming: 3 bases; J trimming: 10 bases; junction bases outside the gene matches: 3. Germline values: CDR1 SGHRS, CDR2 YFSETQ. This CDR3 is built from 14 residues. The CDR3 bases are TGCGCCAGCAGCTCGGGACTAGCGGGAGTAGAGCAGTTCTTC. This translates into CASSSGLAGVEQFF.

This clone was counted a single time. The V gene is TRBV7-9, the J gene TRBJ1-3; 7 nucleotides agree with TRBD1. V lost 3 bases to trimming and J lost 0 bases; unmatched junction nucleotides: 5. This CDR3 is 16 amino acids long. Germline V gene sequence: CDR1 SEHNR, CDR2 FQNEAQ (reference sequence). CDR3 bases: TGTGCCAGCAGCTTTGGACAGGTCGTCTCTGGAAACACCATATATTTT. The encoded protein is CASSFGQVVSGNTIYF.

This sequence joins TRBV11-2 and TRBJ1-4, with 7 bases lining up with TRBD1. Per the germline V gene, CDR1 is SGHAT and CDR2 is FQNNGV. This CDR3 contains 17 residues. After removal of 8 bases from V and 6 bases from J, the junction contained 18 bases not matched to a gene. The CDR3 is CASGKSSLTGRYEKLFF. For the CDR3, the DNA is TGTGCCAGCGGAAAAAGTTCCCTGACAGGGCGTTATGAAAAACTGTTTTTT.

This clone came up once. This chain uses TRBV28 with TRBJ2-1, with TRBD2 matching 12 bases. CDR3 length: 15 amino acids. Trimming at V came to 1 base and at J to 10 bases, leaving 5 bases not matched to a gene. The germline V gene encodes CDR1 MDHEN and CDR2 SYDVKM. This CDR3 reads CASSLSSGGAREQFF. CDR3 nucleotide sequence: TGTGCCAGCAGTTTATCTAGCGGGGGGGCGAGAGAGCAGTTCTTC.

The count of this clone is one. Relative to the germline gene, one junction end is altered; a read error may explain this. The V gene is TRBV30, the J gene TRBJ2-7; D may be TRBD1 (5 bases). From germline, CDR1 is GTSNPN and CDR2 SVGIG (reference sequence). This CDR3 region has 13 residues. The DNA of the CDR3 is TGTGCCTGGAGTGTAACTGACAGCCCTCCTGGGAACTTC. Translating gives CAWSVTDSPPGNF.

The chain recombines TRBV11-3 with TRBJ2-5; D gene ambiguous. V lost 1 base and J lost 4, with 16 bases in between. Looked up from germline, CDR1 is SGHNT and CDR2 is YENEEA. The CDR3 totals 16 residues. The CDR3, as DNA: TGTGCCAGCAGCTTAGGGGCCCCTTGCCCCCCAGAGACCCAGTACTTC. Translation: CASSLGAPCPPETQYF.

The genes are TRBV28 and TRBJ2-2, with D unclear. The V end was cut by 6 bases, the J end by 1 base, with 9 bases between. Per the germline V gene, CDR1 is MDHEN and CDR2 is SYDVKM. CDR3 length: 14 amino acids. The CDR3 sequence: CASRLAVNTGELFF. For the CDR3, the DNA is TGTGCCAGCAGGTTAGCAGTGAACACCGGGGAGCTGTTTTTT.

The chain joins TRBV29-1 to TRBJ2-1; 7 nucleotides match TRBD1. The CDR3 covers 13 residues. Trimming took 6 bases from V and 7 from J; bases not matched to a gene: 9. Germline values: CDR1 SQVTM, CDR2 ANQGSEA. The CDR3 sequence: CSVIQGVGNEQFF. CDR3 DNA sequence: TGCAGCGTGATTCAGGGGGTAGGGAATGAGCAGTTCTTC.

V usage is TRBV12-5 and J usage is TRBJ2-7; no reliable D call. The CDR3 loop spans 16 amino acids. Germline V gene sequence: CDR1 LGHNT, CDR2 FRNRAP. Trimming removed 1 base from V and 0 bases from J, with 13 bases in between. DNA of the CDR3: TGTGCTAGTGGTTTGGACCCCGACCGGATCTCCTACGAGCAGTACTTC. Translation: CASGLDPDRISYEQYF.

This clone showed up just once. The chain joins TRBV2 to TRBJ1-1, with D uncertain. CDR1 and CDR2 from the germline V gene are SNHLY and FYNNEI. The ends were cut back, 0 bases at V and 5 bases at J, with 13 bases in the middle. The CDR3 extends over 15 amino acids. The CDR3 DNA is TGTGCCAGCAGTGAAGCGAGCGGGATTGGGACTGAAGCTTTCTTT. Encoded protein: CASSEASGIGTEAFF.